Sequencing of this T cell receptor (beta chain) was carried out in a study of beta chain features in type 1 diabetes. In its sample, this clone was seen a few times. cDNA synthesis used the whole RNA isolate, giving expressed TCRB sequences. The method was immunoSEQ multiplex PCR; TCRdb's version includes in-frame clones alone and lacks a portion of them. The sample contains 970,000 or so clones, roughly a sixth of which appear only once. Trimming left V 0 bases short and J 6 bases short, with 8 bases between. Looked up from germline, CDR1 is SGDLS and CDR2 is YYNGEE. This CDR3 has 13 amino acids. V and J are TRBV9 and TRBJ2-3; D is unclear. Input material: naive CD4+ T cells from blood. The source is a young woman in good health. The DNA of the CDR3 is TGTGCCAGCAGCGTAGACATGGCGGATACGCAGTATTTT. The encoded protein is CASSVDMADTQYF.